One T cell receptor beta chain is described in this entry. This entry is derived from a study of blood T cell repertoires in COVID-19. The CDR3 consists of 15 residues. Trimming took off 5 bases at V and 2 bases at J, with 14 bases between the two ends. Germline V gene sequence: CDR1 MNHEY, CDR2 SVGAGI. Sequenced by immunoSEQ multiplex PCR; TCRdb stores in-frame clones only, minus some. The repertoire holds around 79,000 clones, approximately 90% seen once, with approximately 14% in the top ten. This TCR was recovered from a man aged 70 or older with active or convalescent COVID-19. The chain employs TRBV6-5 and TRBJ2-3, with no clear D. Input material: peripheral blood. The CDR3, as DNA: TGTGCCAGCAGTCTCCCTTTGAGAGACACAGATACGCAGTATTTT. This translates into CASSLPLRDTDTQYF.